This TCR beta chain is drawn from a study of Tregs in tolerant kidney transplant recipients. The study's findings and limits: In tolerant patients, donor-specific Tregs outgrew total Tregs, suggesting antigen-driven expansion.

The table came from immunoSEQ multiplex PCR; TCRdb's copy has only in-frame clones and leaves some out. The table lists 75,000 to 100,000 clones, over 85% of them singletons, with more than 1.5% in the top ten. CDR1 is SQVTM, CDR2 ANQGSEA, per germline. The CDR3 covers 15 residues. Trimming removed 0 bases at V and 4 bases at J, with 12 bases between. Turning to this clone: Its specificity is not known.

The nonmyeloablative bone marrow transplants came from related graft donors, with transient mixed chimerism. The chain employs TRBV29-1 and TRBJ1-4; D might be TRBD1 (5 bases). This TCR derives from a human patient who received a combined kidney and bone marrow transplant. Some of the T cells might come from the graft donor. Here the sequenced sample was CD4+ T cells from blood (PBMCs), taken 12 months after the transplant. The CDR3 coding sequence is TGCAGCGTTGAAGAAGAGGGACTGGATAATGAAAAACTGTTTTTT. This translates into CSVEEEGLDNEKLFF.